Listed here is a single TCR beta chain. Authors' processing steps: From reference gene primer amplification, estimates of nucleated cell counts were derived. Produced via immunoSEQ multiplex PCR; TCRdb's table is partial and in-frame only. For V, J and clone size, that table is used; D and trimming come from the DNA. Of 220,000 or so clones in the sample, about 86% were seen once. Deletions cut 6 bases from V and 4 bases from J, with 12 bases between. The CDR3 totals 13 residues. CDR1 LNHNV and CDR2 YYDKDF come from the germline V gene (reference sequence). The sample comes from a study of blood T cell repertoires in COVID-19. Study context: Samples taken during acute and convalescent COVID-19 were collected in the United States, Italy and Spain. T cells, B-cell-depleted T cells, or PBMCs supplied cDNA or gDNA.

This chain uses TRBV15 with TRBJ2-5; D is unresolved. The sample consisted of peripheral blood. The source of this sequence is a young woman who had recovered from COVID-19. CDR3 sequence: CATRPHRSETQYF. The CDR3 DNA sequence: TGTGCCACCAGGCCCCACCGGTCAGAGACCCAGTACTTC.